Only a few counts were recorded for the clone carrying this T cell receptor beta chain. No antigen is known for it. Germline-derived CDR1 and CDR2 are SGHVS and FNYEAQ. The CDR3 contains 16 residues. V was cut by 6 bases and J by 0 bases, with 18 bases left in between. The sample is drawn from a study of STAT5B mutations in CD4+ large granular lymphocyte leukemia. General study results and limits: Main leukemic clonotypes were patient-specific, but about 25% appeared at low frequency elsewhere. Patient CD4-sorted repertoires stayed more clonal than healthy ones after leukemic-clone removal. 8/27 top patient clones versus 2/35 control clones were TRBV06-family.

Profiled with immunoSEQ multiplex PCR; TCRdb holds only in-frame clones, not every one. In the table there are around 34,000 clones, around four fifths of which are singletons. This sequence joins TRBV7-6 and TRBJ2-7; no reliable D call. The sequence came from a human donor in good health. Material: CD4+ T cells from blood buffy coats. The CDR3, as DNA: TGTGCCAGCAGGGCTAATGCACTGTCGAGCTCCTACGAGCAGTACTTC. Translating it yields CASRANALSSSYEQYF.